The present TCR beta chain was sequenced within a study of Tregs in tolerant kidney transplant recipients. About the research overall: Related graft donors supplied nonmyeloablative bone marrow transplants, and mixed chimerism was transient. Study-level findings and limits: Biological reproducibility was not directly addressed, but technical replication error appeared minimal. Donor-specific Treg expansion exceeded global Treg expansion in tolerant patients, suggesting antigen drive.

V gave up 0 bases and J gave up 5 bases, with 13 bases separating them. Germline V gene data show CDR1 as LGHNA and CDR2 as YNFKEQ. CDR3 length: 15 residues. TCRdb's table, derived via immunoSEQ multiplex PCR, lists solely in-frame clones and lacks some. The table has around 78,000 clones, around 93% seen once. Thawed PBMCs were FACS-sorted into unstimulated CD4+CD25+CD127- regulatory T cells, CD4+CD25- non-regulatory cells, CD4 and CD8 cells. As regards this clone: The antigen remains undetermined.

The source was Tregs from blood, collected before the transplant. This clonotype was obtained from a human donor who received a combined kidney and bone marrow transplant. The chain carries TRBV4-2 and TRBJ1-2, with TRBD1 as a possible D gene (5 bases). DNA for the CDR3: TGTGCCAGCAGCCAAGATCCCGGGGGGAGATATGGCTACACCTTC. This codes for CASSQDPGGRYGYTF.